This TCR beta chain came from a study of cytomegalovirus exposure and HLA in healthy donors. Study-level points and caveats: Association of a missense DCLRE1C variant with TCR beta V- and J-gene trimming was reported in a later analysis. TCR beta sequences reportedly predicted the HLA-A and HLA-B alleles of most subjects accurately. Donors were assumed by presence/absence analyses to have roughly uniform sequencing depth.

A remark on this clone: Its specificity is unknown.

With 60 Vbeta and 13 Jbeta primers, the PCR was carried out. TCRdb keeps only in-frame clones here, not all; method: immunoSEQ multiplex PCR. The sample includes 150,000 to 200,000 clones, 85% of them seen just once. This CDR3 contains 15 residues. Trimming at V came to 5 bases and at J to 4 bases, leaving 9 bases not matched to a gene. The germline gives CDR1 LNHDA, CDR2 SQIVND (reference sequence). This TCR came from a woman in her forties or fifties in good health and CMV-seronegative. Sequencing was done on a sample of PBMCs. This chain connects TRBV19 to TRBJ2-5; 8 nucleotides match TRBD2. DNA of the CDR3: TGTGCCAGTAGTGACCGGGCGGGAGGTAGAGAGACCCAGTACTTC. This codes for CASSDRAGGRETQYF.